This T cell receptor beta chain is from a study of T cells after yellow fever vaccination. Findings and caveats of the study: FACS-sorted repertoires might harbor abundant contaminating clonotypes from the bulk population. It was a weaker secondary response, yet one that peaked faster, at day 5 versus 15.

With 5 bases removed from V and 5 bases from J, the gap between germline ends came to 18 bases. Looked up from germline, CDR1 is KGHDR and CDR2 is SFDVKD. CDR3 size: 16 residues. Each CDR3 protein is one row after TCRdb ran MiXCR on the 5' RACE reads. The repertoire includes about 430,000 distinct CDR3 sequences, roughly 20% of them detected once, and roughly a sixth sits in the top ten. This clonotype was detected a few times. Its antigen is undetermined. This sequence joins TRBV24-1 and TRBJ1-5; D might be TRBD1 (5 bases). Source: PBMCs, taken before the yellow fever booster vaccination. The TCR sequence derives from a man aged 18 to 30 who received the YFV17D yellow fever vaccine. CDR3 DNA: TGTGCCACCAGTGCTGGGTGGGGGGAGGAGGATCAGCCCCAGCATTTT. It is translated as CATSAGWGEEDQPQHF.